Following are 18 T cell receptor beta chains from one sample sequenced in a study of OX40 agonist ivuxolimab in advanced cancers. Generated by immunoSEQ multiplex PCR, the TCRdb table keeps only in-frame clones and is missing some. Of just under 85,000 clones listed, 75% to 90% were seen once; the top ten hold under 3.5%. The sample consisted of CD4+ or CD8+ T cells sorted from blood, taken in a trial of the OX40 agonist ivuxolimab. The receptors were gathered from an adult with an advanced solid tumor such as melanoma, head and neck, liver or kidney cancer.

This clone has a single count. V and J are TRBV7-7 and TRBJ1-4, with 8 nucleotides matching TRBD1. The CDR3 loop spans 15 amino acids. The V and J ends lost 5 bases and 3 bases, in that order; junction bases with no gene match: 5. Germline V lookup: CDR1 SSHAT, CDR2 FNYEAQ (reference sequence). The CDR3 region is CASSPTGQANEKLFF. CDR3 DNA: TGTGCCAGCAGCCCCACGGGACAGGCTAATGAAAAACTGTTTTTT.

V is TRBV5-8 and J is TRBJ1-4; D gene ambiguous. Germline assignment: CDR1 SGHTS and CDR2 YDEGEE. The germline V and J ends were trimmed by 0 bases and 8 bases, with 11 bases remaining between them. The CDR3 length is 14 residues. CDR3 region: CASSLGSFREKLFF. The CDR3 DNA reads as TGTGCCAGCAGCTTGGGTAGTTTCAGGGAAAAACTGTTTTTT.

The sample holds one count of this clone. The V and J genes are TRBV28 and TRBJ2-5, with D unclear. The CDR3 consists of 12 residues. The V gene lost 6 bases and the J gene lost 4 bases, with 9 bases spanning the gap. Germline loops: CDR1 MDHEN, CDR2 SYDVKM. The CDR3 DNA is TGTGCCAGCAGCCCCACCCGAGAGACCCAGTACTTC. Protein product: CASSPTRETQYF.

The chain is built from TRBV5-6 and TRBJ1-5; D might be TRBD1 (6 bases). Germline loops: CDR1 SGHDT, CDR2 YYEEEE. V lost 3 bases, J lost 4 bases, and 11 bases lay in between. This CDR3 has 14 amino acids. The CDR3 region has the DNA TGTGCCAGCAGCTCACAGGGTAGGAATCAGCCCCAGCATTTT. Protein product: CASSSQGRNQPQHF.

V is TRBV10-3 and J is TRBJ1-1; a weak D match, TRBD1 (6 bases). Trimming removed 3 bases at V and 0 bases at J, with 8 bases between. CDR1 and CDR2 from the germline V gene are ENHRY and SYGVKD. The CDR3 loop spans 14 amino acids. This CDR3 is CAISEGGLNTEAFF. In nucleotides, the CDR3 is TGTGCCATCAGTGAAGGGGGGCTGAACACTGAAGCTTTCTTT.

CDR3 DNA sequence: TGTGCCAGCAGCCCGCGGACAGGGAGCGGCTACACCTTC. It codes for CASSPRTGSGYTF. The genes are TRBV7-3 and TRBJ1-2; TRBD1 agrees at 8 bases. This CDR3 is built from 13 residues. CDR1 and CDR2 (germline): SGHTA, FQGTGA. Germline trimming cut 5 bases from V and 8 bases from J; bases unmatched to any gene: 7.

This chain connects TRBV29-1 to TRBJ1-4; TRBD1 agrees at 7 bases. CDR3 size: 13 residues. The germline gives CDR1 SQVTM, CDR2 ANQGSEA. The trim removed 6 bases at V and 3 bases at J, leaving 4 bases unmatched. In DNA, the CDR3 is TGCAGCGTGACCGGACAGGCTAATGAAAAACTGTTTTTT. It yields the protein CSVTGQANEKLFF.

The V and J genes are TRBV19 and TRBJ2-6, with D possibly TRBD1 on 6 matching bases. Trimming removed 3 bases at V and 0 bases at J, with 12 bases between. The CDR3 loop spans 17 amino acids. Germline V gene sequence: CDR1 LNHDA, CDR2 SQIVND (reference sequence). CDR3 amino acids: CASSITGFLSGANVLTF. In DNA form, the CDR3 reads TGTGCCAGTAGTATTACAGGGTTTCTCTCTGGGGCCAACGTCCTGACTTTC.

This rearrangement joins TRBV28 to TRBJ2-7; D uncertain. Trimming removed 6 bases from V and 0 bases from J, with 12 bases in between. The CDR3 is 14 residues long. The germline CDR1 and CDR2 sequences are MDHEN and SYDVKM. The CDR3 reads CASSQPFGSYEQYF. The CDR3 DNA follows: TGTGCCAGCAGCCAGCCTTTCGGCTCCTACGAGCAGTACTTC.

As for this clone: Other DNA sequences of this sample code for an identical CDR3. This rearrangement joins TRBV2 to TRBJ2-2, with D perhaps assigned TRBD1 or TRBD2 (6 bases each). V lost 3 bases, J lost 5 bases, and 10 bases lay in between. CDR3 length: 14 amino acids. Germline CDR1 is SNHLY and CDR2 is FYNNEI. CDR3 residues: CASSDRGRTGELFF. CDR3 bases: TGTGCCAGCAGTGACCGGGGGCGGACCGGGGAGCTGTTTTTT.

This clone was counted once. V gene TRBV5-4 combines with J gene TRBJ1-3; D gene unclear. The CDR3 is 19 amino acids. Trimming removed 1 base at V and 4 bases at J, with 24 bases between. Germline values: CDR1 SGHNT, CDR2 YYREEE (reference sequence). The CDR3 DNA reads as TGTGCCAGCAGCTTGTCACGTTTTGCTGGTTTCGACGGAGGAAACACCATATATTTT. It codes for CASSLSRFAGFDGGNTIYF.

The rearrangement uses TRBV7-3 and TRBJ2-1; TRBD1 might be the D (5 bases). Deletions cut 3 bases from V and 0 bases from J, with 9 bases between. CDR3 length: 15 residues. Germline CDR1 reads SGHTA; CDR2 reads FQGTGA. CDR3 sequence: CASSLSRDSYNEQFF. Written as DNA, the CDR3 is TGTGCCAGCAGCTTGAGCAGGGACTCCTACAATGAGCAGTTCTTC.

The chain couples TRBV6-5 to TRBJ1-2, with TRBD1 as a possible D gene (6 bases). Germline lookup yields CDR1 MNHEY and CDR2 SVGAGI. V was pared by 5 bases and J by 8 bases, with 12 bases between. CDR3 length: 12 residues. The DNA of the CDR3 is TGTGCCAGCAGTCAGGGGATACGGGGCTACACCTTC. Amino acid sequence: CASSQGIRGYTF.

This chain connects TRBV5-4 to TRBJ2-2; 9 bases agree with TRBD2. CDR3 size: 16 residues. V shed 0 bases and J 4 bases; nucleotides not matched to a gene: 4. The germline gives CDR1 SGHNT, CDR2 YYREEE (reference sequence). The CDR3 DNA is TGTGCCAGCAGCTTGGCTCTAGCGGGACTCACCGGGGAGCTGTTTTTT. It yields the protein CASSLALAGLTGELFF.

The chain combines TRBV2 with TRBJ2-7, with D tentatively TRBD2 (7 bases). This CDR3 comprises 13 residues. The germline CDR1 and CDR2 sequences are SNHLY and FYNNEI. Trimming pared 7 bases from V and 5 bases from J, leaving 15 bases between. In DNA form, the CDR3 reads TGTGCCAGCAAAGAGGGGGGGCCCCACGAGCAGTACTTC. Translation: CASKEGGPHEQYF.

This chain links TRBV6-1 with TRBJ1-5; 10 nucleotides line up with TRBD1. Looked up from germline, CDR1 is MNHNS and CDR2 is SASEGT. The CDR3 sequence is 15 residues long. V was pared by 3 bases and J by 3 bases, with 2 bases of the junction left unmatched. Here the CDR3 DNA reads TGTGCCAGCAGTGAGGGACAGGGGTACAATCAGCCCCAGCATTTT. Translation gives CASSEGQGYNQPQHF.

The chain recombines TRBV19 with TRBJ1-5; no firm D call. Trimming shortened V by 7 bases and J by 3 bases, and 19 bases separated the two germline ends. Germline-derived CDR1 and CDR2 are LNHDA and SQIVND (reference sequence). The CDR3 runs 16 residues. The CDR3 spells CASTPRARASNQPQHF. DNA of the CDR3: TGTGCCAGTACCCCGCGAGCCCGCGCCTCCAATCAGCCCCAGCATTTT.

CDR3 region: CASSPDRLPYEQYF. The CDR3 nucleotides are TGTGCCAGCAGCCCCGACAGACTACCCTACGAGCAGTACTTC. The rearrangement joins TRBV5-6 to TRBJ2-7; D may match TRBD1 or TRBD2 (5 bases each). V was pared by 4 bases and J by 2 bases, with 13 bases between. Germline V gene lookup returns CDR1 SGHDT and CDR2 YYEEEE. The CDR3 consists of 14 residues.